The 23 T cell receptor beta chains below come from one sample, sequenced in a study of T cells in Graves' hyperthyroidism and ophthalmopathy. TCR beta CDR3 regions were amplified from RNA transcripts. Carried out on the TCR CDR3, a first-round RT-PCR used the HTBI primer set. Each CDR3 protein is one row after TCRdb ran MiXCR on the multiplex PCR reads. This table holds about 260,000 distinct CDR3 sequences, approximately 20% found once. The sample was blood. The source of these receptors is a man aged 30 to 39 with Graves' ophthalmopathy.

The rearrangement uses TRBV6-2 or TRBV6-3 and TRBJ1-5; unclear D gene. With 5 bases removed from V and 0 bases from J, the gap between germline ends came to 11 bases. The CDR3 length is 15 residues. Germline V gene data show CDR1 as MNHEY and CDR2 as SVGEGT. The CDR3 bases are TGTGCCAGCAGTCTCTTGGTAGATAGCAATCAGCCCCAGCATTTT. It is translated as CASSLLVDSNQPQHF.

This clonotype was counted many times. The chain links TRBV27 to TRBJ2-1; 9 bases map to TRBD2. The V and J ends lost 8 bases and 4 bases, in that order; junction bases with no gene match: 9. The CDR3 has 15 residues. CDR1 is MNHEY and CDR2 is SMNVEV in the germline V gene (reference sequence). The CDR3 bases are TGTGCCAGCGCACCGAGCGGGAGGTTTTACAATGAGCAGTTCTTC. Encoded protein: CASAPSGRFYNEQFF.

This clonotype was detected only once. Because the CDR3 is missing its conserved closing phenylalanine or tryptophan, this is likely a read error. V usage is TRBV27 and J usage is TRBJ1-2, with a weak D call TRBD1 (5 bases). The CDR3 sequence is 12 residues long. The V end lost 5 bases, the J end lost 5 bases, and 9 bases lay between the germline ends. From germline, CDR1 is MNHEY and CDR2 SMNVEV (reference sequence). This CDR3 reads CASSREGYGYTV. The CDR3, as DNA: TGTGCCAGCAGTCGGGAGGGGTATGGCTACACCGTC.

This clonotype has ten or more counts. This chain joins TRBV5-8 and TRBJ1-6; 8 bases match TRBD1. The V and J ends lost 0 bases and 9 bases, in that order; junction bases with no gene match: 5. The CDR3 spans 15 residues. The germline V gene encodes CDR1 SGHTS and CDR2 YDEGEE. The CDR3 loop reads CASSLEQGVGSPLHF. The CDR3 nucleotides are TGTGCCAGCAGCTTGGAACAGGGGGTTGGTTCACCCCTCCACTTT.

This clonotype was seen a few times. This chain joins TRBV18 and TRBJ2-3; D is unclear. The CDR3 runs 12 residues. Germline values: CDR1 KGHSH, CDR2 LQKENI. Trimming pared 6 bases from V and 5 bases from J, leaving 9 bases between. This chain's CDR3 is CASSGKGDTQYF. As DNA, the CDR3 is TGTGCCAGCTCTGGGAAGGGAGATACGCAGTATTTT. Based on the CDR3 plus reference TRBV18 and TRBJ2-3, the full variable domain is NAGVMQNPRHLVRRRGQEARLRCSPMKGHSHVYWYRQLPEEGLKFMVYLQKENIIDESGMPKERFSAEFPKEGPSILRIQQVVRGDSAAYFCASSGKGDTQYFGPGTRLTVL.

This clonotype has just a few counts. The rearrangement joins TRBV28 to TRBJ1-1; 12 bases are shared with TRBD1. Germline CDR1 is MDHEN and CDR2 is SYDVKM. The J segment lost 6 bases and the V segment lost 1 base, leaving 3 bases of the junction unmatched. CDR3 length: 15 amino acids. The CDR3 nucleotides read TGTGCCAGCAGTTTATATGGGACAGGGGGCTCTGAAGCTTTCTTT. It is translated as CASSLYGTGGSEAFF.

The chain links TRBV3-1 to TRBJ1-6; the match to TRBD1 covers 7 bases. Per the germline V gene, CDR1 is LGHDT and CDR2 is YNNKEL (reference sequence). CDR3 length equals 14 residues. The trim removed 4 bases at V and 9 bases at J, leaving 6 bases unmatched. The CDR3 DNA follows: TGTGCCAGCAGCCCAGACAGGGTGGGTTCACCCCTCCACTTT. Protein: CASSPDRVGSPLHF. The variable domain in full, completed from reference TRBV3-1 and TRBJ1-6, reads DTAVSQTPKYLVTQMGNDKSIKCEQNLGHDTMYWYKQDSKKFLKIMFSYNNKELIINETVPNRFSPKSPDKAHLNLHINSLELGDSAVYFCASSPDRVGSPLHFGNGTRLTVT.

This clonotype was seen ten or more times. CDR3 sequence: CASSEADEQFF. The CDR3, as DNA: TGTGCCAGCAGTGAAGCCGATGAGCAGTTCTTC. This chain joins TRBV2 and TRBJ2-1, with D unresolved. Germline lookup yields CDR1 SNHLY and CDR2 FYNNEI. CDR3 size: 11 residues. The V end lost 0 bases, the J end lost 8 bases, and 2 bases lay between the germline ends.

The chain has TRBV18 and TRBJ1-1; D is perhaps TRBD1 (5 bases). There are 13 residues in the CDR3. Germline V gene lookup returns CDR1 KGHSH and CDR2 LQKENI. V was cut by 1 base and J by 5 bases, with 8 bases left in between. Here the CDR3 reads CASSPRGETEAFF. In DNA, the CDR3 is TGTGCCAGCTCACCACGGGGGGAGACTGAAGCTTTCTTT. Complete variable domain (other parts from reference TRBV18 and TRBJ1-1): NAGVMQNPRHLVRRRGQEARLRCSPMKGHSHVYWYRQLPEEGLKFMVYLQKENIIDESGMPKERFSAEFPKEGPSILRIQQVVRGDSAAYFCASSPRGETEAFFGQGTRLTVV.

This clonotype was observed a handful of times. J is TRBJ1-2 and V is TRBV15; D uncertain. The germline V and J ends were trimmed by 1 base and 7 bases, with 19 bases remaining between them. This CDR3 spans 16 amino acids. Per germline, CDR1 LNHNV and CDR2 YYDKDF (reference sequence). The CDR3 protein is CATSRVEGRVNGGYTF. The CDR3 coding sequence is TGTGCCACCAGCAGAGTCGAAGGGCGCGTTAATGGTGGCTACACCTTC.

The rearrangement links TRBV20-1 to TRBJ2-3; a possible D gene is TRBD1 (5 bases). The CDR3 has 17 amino acids. The germline V and J ends were trimmed by 1 base and 1 base, with 18 bases remaining between them. The germline V gene encodes CDR1 DFQATT and CDR2 SNEGSKA (reference sequence). The CDR3 DNA sequence: TGCAGTGCTAGAGGGGGCCTTCCCGCGTCGGGCACAGATACGCAGTATTTT. Translation: CSARGGLPASGTDTQYF.

This clonotype was recorded only once. A clone one base away is much larger, so this may be a read error. The J gene is TRBJ2-5, the V gene TRBV30, with a weak D call TRBD2 (5 bases). The CDR3 contains 13 residues. Germline V gene lookup returns CDR1 GTSNPN and CDR2 SVGIG (reference sequence). CDR3 in DNA: TGTGCCTGGAGTGGCGGGTCTTTTGAGACCCGGTACTTC. Its translation: CAWSGGSFETRYF.

The chain uses TRBV20-1 and TRBJ2-7, with D tentatively TRBD2 (5 bases). This CDR3 has 16 amino acids. Germline CDR1 DFQATT, CDR2 SNEGSKA (reference sequence). V was clipped by 0 bases and J by 0 bases, with 15 bases between them. The CDR3 reads CSARDRIASSSYEQYF. The CDR3 bases are TGCAGTGCTAGAGATCGGATAGCGTCGAGCTCCTACGAGCAGTACTTC.

The table lists this clonotype with many counts. V and J are TRBV5-1 and TRBJ2-1; 7 bases are shared with TRBD1. CDR3 length: 15 residues. The V and J ends lost 4 bases and 6 bases, in that order; junction bases with no gene match: 10. CDR1 is SGHRS, CDR2 YFSETQ, per germline. CDR3 DNA sequence: TGCGCCAGCAGCCCCCAGAGGGCAGGGGGCAATGAGCAGTTCTTC. Its protein is CASSPQRAGGNEQFF.

This clonotype was picked up many times. This chain links TRBV3-1 with TRBJ2-1, with D possibly matching TRBD1 (6 bases). CDR1 is LGHDT, CDR2 YNNKEL, per germline (reference sequence). This CDR3 is 12 amino acids long. Trimming pared 5 bases from V and 9 bases from J, leaving 11 bases between. The CDR3 DNA is TGTGCCAGCAGCTTACAGGGTGGTGAGCAGTTCTTC. It encodes CASSLQGGEQFF.

This clonotype was recorded many times. The chain couples TRBV12-3 or TRBV12-4 to TRBJ2-5; 9 bases fit TRBD2. The CDR3 length is 16 residues. V lost 6 bases, J lost 1 base, and 9 bases stayed unmatched. The CDR3 protein is CASSRPGAGGQETQYF. CDR3 nucleotides: TGTGCCAGCAGCCGCCCAGGAGCGGGAGGCCAAGAGACCCAGTACTTC.

Only a few counts were recorded for this clonotype. The chain uses TRBV6-6 and TRBJ1-5, with D perhaps TRBD1 (6 bases). With 3 bases removed from V and 1 base from J, the gap between germline ends came to 10 bases. The germline V gene has CDR1 MNHNY and CDR2 SVGAGI (reference sequence). The CDR3 spans 15 residues. The CDR3 loop is CASSYSGASNQPQHF. The CDR3 coding sequence is TGTGCCAGCAGTTATTCGGGGGCGAGCAATCAGCCCCAGCATTTT.

The J gene is TRBJ2-4, the V gene TRBV7-6; 8 nucleotides agree with TRBD1. Per the germline V gene, CDR1 is SGHVS and CDR2 is FNYEAQ. The CDR3 spans 15 residues. V was pared by 4 bases and J by 8 bases, with 10 bases of the junction left unmatched. The CDR3 region is CASSSLTTGADIQYF. As DNA, the CDR3 is TGTGCCAGCAGCTCCCTCACGACAGGGGCGGACATTCAGTACTTC.

This clonotype appeared a few times. The chain combines TRBV24-1 with TRBJ2-3, with D maybe TRBD2 (6 bases). The CDR3 loop spans 14 amino acids. Trimming stripped 6 bases from V and 3 bases from J, with 12 bases between. Germline-derived CDR1 and CDR2 are KGHDR and SFDVKD. The CDR3 DNA follows: TGTGCCACCAGTCGCGGGGAGGTGACAGATACGCAGTATTTT. Protein: CATSRGEVTDTQYF.

There are a few counts of this clonotype. One end of the junction varies from germline; a read error may be responsible. V usage is TRBV11-3 and J usage is TRBJ2-1; D remains unclear. The CDR3 is 13 amino acids. Germline V gene sequence: CDR1 SGHNT, CDR2 YENEEA. CDR3 amino acids: CASSLGRYNEQLF. CDR3 DNA: TGTGCCAGCAGCCTTGGACGCTACAATGAGCAGCTCTTC. The full variable domain, with the rest looked up from reference TRBV11-3 and TRBJ2-1, is EAGVVQSPRYKIIEKKQPVAFWCNPISGHNTLYWYLQNLGQGPELLIRYENEEAVDDSQLPKDRFSAERLKGVDSTLKIQPAELGDSAVYLCASSLGRYNEQLFGPGTRLTVL.

This clonotype was seen many times. The genes are TRBV7-8 and TRBJ2-3, with TRBD1 as a possible D gene (5 bases). The CDR3 spans 18 residues. V was clipped by 0 bases and J by 0 bases, with 16 bases between them. Per germline, CDR1 SGHVS and CDR2 FQNEAQ. In DNA form, the CDR3 reads TGTGCCAGCAGCTTAGCTTTTGGGGTGGACACTAGCACAGATACGCAGTATTTT. Protein sequence: CASSLAFGVDTSTDTQYF.

This clonotype was detected a few times. The chain is built from TRBV19 and TRBJ2-1; 9 nucleotides line up with TRBD1. This CDR3 region has 15 residues. Trimming at V came to 5 bases and at J to 2 bases, leaving 4 bases not matched to a gene. The germline CDR1 and CDR2 sequences are LNHDA and SQIVND (reference sequence). The CDR3 sequence: CASSSGQGAYNEQFF. The CDR3, as DNA: TGTGCCAGTAGTTCGGGACAGGGAGCCTACAATGAGCAGTTCTTC.

This clonotype was recorded a few times. The J gene is TRBJ1-2, the V gene TRBV19, with D perhaps TRBD1 (6 bases). The CDR3 sequence is 14 residues long. Between the trimmed V and J ends, which lost 5 bases and 5 bases, there was a span of 15 bases. Per the germline V gene, CDR1 is LNHDA and CDR2 is SQIVND (reference sequence). CDR3 DNA sequence: TGTGCCAGTAGTCCCTGGACAGCTCCTTATGGCTACACCTTC. Translation: CASSPWTAPYGYTF.